The next 30 T cell receptor beta chains were all read from a single sample in a study of immune cell composition in non-small cell lung cancer. Here immunoSEQ multiplex PCR was the method, and the copy in TCRdb shows in-frame clones only, minus some. The table has 3,000 to 4,000 clones, 70% to 80% seen once; the top ten hold 15% to 20%. The sequenced sample was lung tumor tissue. Every receptor here comes from a human donor with non-small cell lung cancer.

This clone was seen once. The chain has TRBV6-5 and TRBJ2-7; 8 positions agree with TRBD1. This CDR3 region has 14 residues. CDR1 is MNHEY, CDR2 SVGAGI, per germline. J was trimmed by 3 bases and V by 5 bases; bases with no gene match: 6. CDR3 protein: CASSTGTGIYEQYF. The CDR3 DNA follows: TGTGCCAGCAGTACCGGGACAGGCATCTACGAGCAGTACTTC.

The chain employs TRBV27 and TRBJ1-1; D not resolved. The CDR3 sequence is 13 residues long. Germline-derived CDR1 and CDR2 are MNHEY and SMNVEV (reference sequence). With 2 bases removed from V and 4 bases from J, the gap between germline ends came to 8 bases. The DNA for the CDR3 is TGTGCCAGCAGTTTAACGGGAACCACTGAAGCTTTCTTT. Translated: CASSLTGTTEAFF.

This clone was observed a single time. The rearrangement joins TRBV7-6 to TRBJ2-3; tentative D call: TRBD2 (5 bases). Germline V CDR1 and CDR2: SGHVS, FNYEAQ. V was clipped by 1 base and J by 4 bases, with 18 bases between them. This CDR3 region has 17 residues. CDR3 protein: CASSLDSRMEVPDTQYF. The CDR3 coding sequence is TGTGCCAGCAGCTTAGACAGTCGTATGGAGGTCCCAGATACGCAGTATTTT.

The genes are TRBV18 and TRBJ2-2; tentatively, D is TRBD1 (6 bases). The CDR3 is 15 amino acids. Trimming removed 3 bases at V and 4 bases at J, with 12 bases between. Germline lookup yields CDR1 KGHSH and CDR2 LQKENI. The CDR3 DNA follows: TGTGCCAGCTCACCGCGCACAGGGATCACCGGGGAGCTGTTTTTT. Encoded protein: CASSPRTGITGELFF.

CDR3 sequence reads: CAWSYQGGNSNQPQHF. CDR3 coding DNA: TGTGCCTGGAGTTACCAGGGGGGAAATAGCAATCAGCCCCAGCATTTT. The gene calls are TRBV30 and TRBJ1-5; TRBD1 agrees at 7 bases. The CDR3 has 16 amino acids. After removal of 2 bases from V and 0 bases from J, the junction contained 7 bases not matched to a gene. Germline V CDR1 and CDR2: GTSNPN, SVGIG (reference sequence).

This chain links TRBV4-1 with TRBJ1-3; no clear D gene. Trimming pared 0 bases from V and 3 bases from J, leaving 6 bases between. Germline lookup yields CDR1 MGHRA and CDR2 YSYEKL. There are 14 residues in the CDR3. In DNA form, the CDR3 reads TGCGCCAGCAGCCAAGATCGGAGTGGAAACACCATATATTTT. Translated, it gives CASSQDRSGNTIYF.

This clone was observed a few times. The J gene is TRBJ2-3, the V gene TRBV28, with 10 nucleotides matching TRBD1. V trimming: 2 bases; J trimming: 6 bases; junction bases outside the gene matches: 11. CDR1 is MDHEN, CDR2 SYDVKM, per germline. CDR3 length equals 17 residues. The CDR3 protein is CASSLQPYDRGPDTQYF. The CDR3 DNA follows: TGTGCCAGCAGTTTACAACCCTATGACAGGGGGCCTGATACGCAGTATTTT.

This clone was recorded only once. V gene TRBV5-1 combines with J gene TRBJ1-2, with 7 bases identical to TRBD1. J lost 8 bases, V lost 4 bases, and 14 bases had no gene match. CDR1 is SGHRS, CDR2 YFSETQ, per germline. This CDR3 contains 15 residues. CDR3 loop: CASSDGGQEGYGYTF. CDR3 nucleotide sequence: TGCGCCAGCAGCGACGGAGGACAGGAGGGTTACGGCTACACCTTC.

The chain couples TRBV30 to TRBJ1-3; 8 nucleotides line up with TRBD1. CDR1 is GTSNPN, CDR2 SVGIG, per germline (reference sequence). V lost 0 bases, J lost 7 bases, and 5 bases stayed unmatched. This CDR3 region has 14 residues. The CDR3 reads CAWSVTDRANTIYF. The DNA of the CDR3 is TGTGCCTGGAGTGTAACGGACAGGGCGAACACCATATATTTT.

This chain links TRBV21-1 with TRBJ1-5; whether TRBD1, the table's D call, matches the DNA was not checked. TRBV21-1 is tagged as a pseudogene. The CDR3 spans 19 residues. CDR3 protein: CASSKGGQARALSNQPQHF. As DNA, the CDR3 is TGTGCCAGCAGCAAAGGCGGACAGGCGAGGGCCCTTAGCAATCAGCCCCAGCATTTT.

This clone turned up a few times. The chain has TRBV7-2 and TRBJ2-3; possibly TRBD1 for D (5 bases). Trimming took off 0 bases at V and 0 bases at J, with 7 bases between the two ends. The length of the CDR3 is 15 residues. Germline V CDR1 and CDR2: SGHTA, FQGNSA. The CDR3, as DNA: TGTGCCAGCAGCTTAGCGTGGGGCAGCACAGATACGCAGTATTTT. As protein: CASSLAWGSTDTQYF.

The V and J genes are TRBV7-9 and TRBJ2-1; D is possibly TRBD2 (6 bases). V was clipped by 1 base and J by 3 bases, with 10 bases between them. This CDR3 is built from 15 residues. The germline gives CDR1 SEHNR, CDR2 FQNEAQ (reference sequence). Here the CDR3 reads CASSLVADSYNEQFF. CDR3 in DNA: TGTGCCAGCAGCTTAGTAGCGGATAGCTACAATGAGCAGTTCTTC.

This clone was seen only a few times. The J gene is TRBJ2-7, the V gene TRBV10-3; 11 positions match TRBD1. Per the germline V gene, CDR1 is ENHRY and CDR2 is SYGVKD. The CDR3 runs to 14 residues. Trimming cost V 0 bases and J 7 bases; bases outside gene matches: 2. This CDR3 reads CAISESDRGREQYF. The CDR3 DNA is TGTGCCATCAGTGAGTCGGACAGGGGGCGTGAGCAGTACTTC.

CDR3 sequence reads: CASSRQDSGNTIYF. CDR3 nucleotides: TGTGCCAGCAGTCGACAGGACTCTGGAAACACCATATATTTT. The chain links TRBV6-6 to TRBJ1-3, with a tentative D call TRBD1 (6 bases). This CDR3 comprises 14 residues. CDR1 is MNHNY, CDR2 SVGAGI, per germline (reference sequence). V was pared by 5 bases and J by 0 bases, with 8 bases between.

The gene calls are TRBV2 and TRBJ2-1; the match to TRBD2 covers 8 bases. The CDR3 totals 13 residues. Germline V gene lookup returns CDR1 SNHLY and CDR2 FYNNEI. J was trimmed by 14 bases and V by 6 bases; bases with no gene match: 12. The CDR3 DNA reads as TGTGCCAGCAGCGCGGGACTAGATTCGTTAGAGTTCTTC. Translation gives CASSAGLDSLEFF. Complete variable domain (other parts from reference TRBV2 and TRBJ2-1): EPEVTQTPSHQVTQMGQEVILRCVPISNHLYFYWYRQILGQKVEFLVSFYNNEISEKSEIFDDQFSVERPDGSNFTLKIRSTKLEDSAMYFCASSAGLDSLEFFGPGTRLTVL.

The chain combines TRBV19 with TRBJ1-1; D uncertain. CDR3 length: 12 amino acids. V lost 7 bases, J lost 7 bases, and 13 bases lay in between. Germline CDR1 LNHDA, CDR2 SQIVND (reference sequence). The DNA for the CDR3 is TGTGCCAGTACGGGCAGGCGGGGTGAAGCTTTCTTT. This codes for CASTGRRGEAFF. Variable domain in full (rest from reference TRBV19 and TRBJ1-1): DGGITQSPKYLFRKEGQNVTLSCEQNLNHDAMYWYRQDPGQGLRLIYYSQIVNDFQKGDIAEGYSVSREKKESFPLTVTSAQKNPTAFYLCASTGRRGEAFFGQGTRLTVV.

V and J are TRBV19 and TRBJ2-7; 8 positions agree with TRBD2. Trimming at V came to 6 bases and at J to 0 bases, leaving 7 bases not matched to a gene. Looked up from germline, CDR1 is LNHDA and CDR2 is SQIVND (reference sequence). The CDR3 covers 15 residues. Written as DNA, the CDR3 is TGTGCCAGTAGCCAGACTAGCGCACCCTCCTACGAGCAGTACTTC. This sequence encodes CASSQTSAPSYEQYF. The full variable domain, its missing parts supplied by reference TRBV19 and TRBJ2-7, is DGGITQSPKYLFRKEGQNVTLSCEQNLNHDAMYWYRQDPGQGLRLIYYSQIVNDFQKGDIAEGYSVSREKKESFPLTVTSAQKNPTAFYLCASSQTSAPSYEQYFGPGTRLTVT.

This chain links TRBV5-8 with TRBJ1-5; D gene ambiguous. V dropped 4 bases and J dropped 13 bases, with 21 bases sitting between them. Germline V gives CDR1 SGHTS, CDR2 YDEGEE. The CDR3 loop spans 14 amino acids. Here the CDR3 reads CASSPLVINRHQHF. In DNA, the CDR3 is TGTGCCAGCAGCCCGTTAGTGATTAACCGTCATCAGCATTTT.

The chain uses TRBV10-3 and TRBJ1-2; a possible D gene is TRBD1 (5 bases). In germline, CDR1 is ENHRY, CDR2 SYGVKD. Trimming removed 2 bases from V and 4 bases from J, with 11 bases in between. The CDR3 totals 14 residues. CDR3 residues: CAISEGGALYGYTF. CDR3 nucleotide sequence: TGTGCCATCAGTGAGGGAGGGGCCCTCTATGGCTACACCTTC.

The chain carries TRBV7-2 and TRBJ2-1; 11 bases agree with TRBD2. The CDR3 runs 16 residues. In germline, CDR1 is SGHTA, CDR2 FQGNSA. V dropped 6 bases and J dropped 8; count of bases not matched to a gene: 12. The CDR3 sequence is CASSSIAGGPIHEQFF. Here the CDR3 DNA reads TGTGCCAGCAGTTCTATAGCGGGAGGGCCTATTCATGAGCAGTTCTTC.

V usage is TRBV6-1 and J usage is TRBJ1-1; D remains unclear. The CDR3 consists of 15 residues. Germline CDR1 and CDR2: MNHNS and SASEGT. The V gene lost 0 bases and the J gene lost 7 bases, with 15 bases spanning the gap. CDR3 amino acids: CASSEASLPPIEAFF. The DNA of the CDR3 is TGTGCCAGCAGTGAAGCTTCCCTACCCCCGATTGAAGCTTTCTTT.

In DNA form, the CDR3 reads TGTGCCAGCTCCCCTGACAACTCTGGGGCCAACGTCCTGACTTTC. Translated: CASSPDNSGANVLTF. This chain joins TRBV7-2 and TRBJ2-6; D uncertain. Trimming left V 8 bases short and J 0 bases short, with 11 bases between. Germline CDR1 reads SGHTA; CDR2 reads FQGNSA. The CDR3 sequence is 15 residues long.

CDR3 nucleotides: TGTGCCAGTAGTCAGGCAGCTCAACAGCCCCAGCATTTT. It is translated as CASSQAAQQPQHF. The V and J genes are TRBV19 and TRBJ1-5; D not resolved. V was pared by 5 bases and J by 7 bases, with 12 bases between. Looked up from germline, CDR1 is LNHDA and CDR2 is SQIVND (reference sequence). This CDR3 is 13 amino acids long.

This clone was counted a few times. J is TRBJ1-2 and V is TRBV19, with D perhaps matching TRBD1 (6 bases). Trimming left V 2 bases short and J 4 bases short, with 14 bases between. Germline V CDR1 and CDR2: LNHDA, SQIVND (reference sequence). This CDR3 contains 15 residues. The CDR3 DNA reads as TGTGCCAGTAGTATACACGGTATGACAGGCTATGGCTACACCTTC. Its translation: CASSIHGMTGYGYTF.

About this clone itself: Since the CDR3 does not end with the conserved phenylalanine or tryptophan, this likely comes from a read error. The DNA is omitted, as the CDR3 cannot be located on it reliably, and the CDR3 follows TCRdb's listing. The chain is built from TRBV28 and TRBJ1-3; the D call TRBD1 from the table was never checked on the DNA. The CDR3 spans 12 residues, counting both ends. Germline-derived CDR1 and CDR2 are MDHEN and SYDVKM. CDR3 residues: CASSSGDSLRSN.

V usage is TRBV18 and J usage is TRBJ2-2; perhaps TRBD2 as D (5 bases). CDR1 and CDR2 from the germline V gene are KGHSH and LQKENI. The V and J ends lost 0 bases and 4 bases respectively, with 9 bases between them. The CDR3 has 15 amino acids. This CDR3 is CASSPPGVSTGELFF. The CDR3 coding sequence is TGTGCCAGCTCACCACCGGGAGTATCCACCGGGGAGCTGTTTTTT.

This clone has only one observation. This chain joins TRBV4-1 and TRBJ2-1; D is perhaps TRBD1 (6 bases). Looked up from germline, CDR1 is MGHRA and CDR2 is YSYEKL. V dropped 4 bases and J dropped 6 bases, with 13 bases sitting between them. This CDR3 contains 14 residues. The CDR3 loop is CASSRTTGRNEQFF. The CDR3 DNA reads as TGCGCCAGCAGCCGGACCACAGGGCGCAATGAGCAGTTCTTC.

The V call is TRBV6-1, the J call TRBJ2-7; 15 positions match TRBD2. The CDR3 length is 15 residues. V lost 5 bases, J lost 4 bases, and 3 bases stayed unmatched. Germline lookup yields CDR1 MNHNS and CDR2 SASEGT. The CDR3 DNA is TGTGCCAGCAGTCCGGGACTAGCGGGAGGATACGAGCAGTACTTC. It specifies CASSPGLAGGYEQYF.

The chain uses TRBV27 and TRBJ1-1; TRBD1 agrees at 9 bases. This CDR3 spans 14 amino acids. V was clipped by 8 bases and J by 4 bases; unmatched bases: 8. Per the germline V gene, CDR1 is MNHEY and CDR2 is SMNVEV (reference sequence). The CDR3 region has the DNA TGTGCCAGCTCTCACAGGGGGCGACGCACTGAAGCTTTCTTT. It encodes CASSHRGRRTEAFF.

This chain joins TRBV29-1 and TRBJ1-2; 8 nucleotides align to TRBD1. The germline gives CDR1 SQVTM, CDR2 ANQGSEA. The CDR3 is made up of 14 amino acids. J gave up 3 bases and V 1 base, and 4 bases lay outside the gene matches. For the CDR3, the DNA is TGCAGCGTTGAAGTAAACAGGGGGGACTATGGCTACACCTTC. Translated: CSVEVNRGDYGYTF.